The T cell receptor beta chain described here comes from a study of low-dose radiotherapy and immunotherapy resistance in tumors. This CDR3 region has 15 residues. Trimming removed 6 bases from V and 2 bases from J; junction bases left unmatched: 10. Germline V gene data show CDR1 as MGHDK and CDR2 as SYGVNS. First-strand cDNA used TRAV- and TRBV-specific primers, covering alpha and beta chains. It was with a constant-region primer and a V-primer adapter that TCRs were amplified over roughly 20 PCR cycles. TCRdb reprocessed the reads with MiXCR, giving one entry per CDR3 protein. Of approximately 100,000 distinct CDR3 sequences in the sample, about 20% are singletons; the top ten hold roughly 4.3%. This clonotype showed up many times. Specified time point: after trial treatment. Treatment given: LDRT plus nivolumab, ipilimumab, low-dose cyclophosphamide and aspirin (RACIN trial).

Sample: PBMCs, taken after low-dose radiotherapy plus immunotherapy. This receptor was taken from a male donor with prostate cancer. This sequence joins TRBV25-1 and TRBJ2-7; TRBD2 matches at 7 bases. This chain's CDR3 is CASRKPLGGTYEQYF. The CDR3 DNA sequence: TGTGCCAGCAGGAAACCTCTCGGGGGGACCTACGAGCAGTACTTC.